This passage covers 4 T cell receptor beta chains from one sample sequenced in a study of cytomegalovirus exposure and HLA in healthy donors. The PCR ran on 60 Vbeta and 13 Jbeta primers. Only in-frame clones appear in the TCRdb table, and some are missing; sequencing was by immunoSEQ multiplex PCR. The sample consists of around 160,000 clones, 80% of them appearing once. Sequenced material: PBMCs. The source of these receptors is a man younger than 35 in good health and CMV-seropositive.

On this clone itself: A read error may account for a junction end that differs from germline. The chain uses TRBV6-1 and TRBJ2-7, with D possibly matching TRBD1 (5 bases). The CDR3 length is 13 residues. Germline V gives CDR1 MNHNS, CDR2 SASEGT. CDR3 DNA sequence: TGTGCCAGCAGCGAAGGGGCCTCCCACGAGCAGTACTTC. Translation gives CASSEGASHEQYF.

Here the CDR3 DNA reads TGTGCCAGCAGTAATGACTGGAGCAATCAGCCCCAGCATTTT. This translates into CASSNDWSNQPQHF. The chain links TRBV6-5 to TRBJ1-5; D gene uncertain. The V gene lost 5 bases and the J gene lost 1 base, with 9 bases spanning the gap. This CDR3 spans 14 amino acids. Germline CDR1 is MNHEY and CDR2 is SVGAGI.

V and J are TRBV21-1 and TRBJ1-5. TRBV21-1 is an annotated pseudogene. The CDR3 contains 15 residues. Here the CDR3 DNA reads TGTGCCAGCAGCAAAGACCGGGCGAGGATCGGGGCCCAGCATTTT. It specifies CASSKDRARIGAQHF.

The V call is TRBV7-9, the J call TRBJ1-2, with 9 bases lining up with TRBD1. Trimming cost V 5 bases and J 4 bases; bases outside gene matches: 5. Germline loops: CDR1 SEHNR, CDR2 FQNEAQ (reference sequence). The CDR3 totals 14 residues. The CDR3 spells CASSPPDRGYGYTF. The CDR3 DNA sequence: TGTGCCAGCAGCCCCCCGGACAGGGGCTATGGCTACACCTTC. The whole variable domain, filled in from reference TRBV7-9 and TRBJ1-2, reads DTGVSQNPRHKITKRGQNVTFRCDPISEHNRLYWYRQTLGQGPEFLTYFQNEAQLEKSRLLSDRFSAERPKGSFSTLEIQRTEQGDSAMYLCASSPPDRGYGYTFGSGTRLTVV.